This T cell receptor (beta chain) was identified during a study of CD8 T cells in Susac syndrome. Roughly 0.45 to 1 ug RNA was reverse transcribed with random hexamers. A multiplex approach, immunoSEQ multiplex PCR, amplified TCR beta CDR3 across 54 Vbeta and 13 Jbeta. TCRdb itself ran the immunoSEQ multiplex PCR reads through MiXCR, one entry per CDR3 protein. The repertoire holds about 120,000 distinct CDR3 sequences, with about 90% as singletons. As controls, healthy donors matched for age and sex were used. While CD8+ and CD4+ T cells were isolated negatively, TEMRA cells were enriched by FACS. The germline V gene encodes CDR1 SGHDN and CDR2 FVKESK. There are 16 residues in the CDR3. Trimming took 1 base from V and 0 from J, leaving 12 bases between them.

Specimen: CD8+ T cells from PBMCs. The source of this sequence is a human donor in good health. V usage is TRBV14 and J usage is TRBJ1-1; D is uncertain. The CDR3 sequence: CASSQAWQYMNTEAFF. As DNA, the CDR3 is TGTGCCAGCAGCCAAGCGTGGCAGTACATGAACACTGAAGCTTTCTTT.